A single sample gave rise to the 22 T cell receptor beta chains below, sequenced in a study of shared clonotypes between healthy human individuals. Using immunoSEQ multiplex PCR, the repertoire was profiled, and TCRdb retains in-frame clones only, with some absent. The sample has under 600,000 clones, roughly 98% seen once. Naive CD8 cells, CD45RO-negative and positively selected for CCR7, excluded terminally differentiated effector memory CD45RA+ cells. Sequenced sample: naive CD8+ T cells sorted from blood. The receptors shown here come from a man under 40 in good health.

The V gene is TRBV2, the J gene TRBJ2-3; D is ambiguous. Germline V CDR1 and CDR2: SNHLY, FYNNEI. This CDR3 comprises 13 residues. Between the trimmed V and J ends, which lost 2 bases and 5 bases, there was a span of 8 bases. The CDR3 spells CASSEWKGDTQYF. CDR3 DNA: TGTGCCAGCAGTGAATGGAAGGGAGATACGCAGTATTTT.

This chain joins TRBV6-6 and TRBJ2-1; 12 positions agree with TRBD2. This CDR3 region has 15 residues. Germline V gene data show CDR1 as MNHNY and CDR2 as SVGAGI (reference sequence). V was pared by 8 bases and J by 9 bases, with 11 bases of the junction left unmatched. The CDR3 coding sequence is TGTGCCAGCCGGGCCCTAGCGGGAGGGCCCAGTGAGCAGTTCTTC. Its protein is CASRALAGGPSEQFF.

The chain carries TRBV7-2 and TRBJ2-1; D unclear. Trimming pared 3 bases from V and 2 bases from J, leaving 14 bases between. The CDR3 runs to 16 residues. Germline CDR1 and CDR2: SGHTA and FQGNSA. The DNA of the CDR3 is TGTGCCAGCAGCTTCGTTCCCGCGAGCGCCTACAATGAGCAGTTCTTC. Translating gives CASSFVPASAYNEQFF. The entire variable domain, with the rest obtained from reference TRBV7-2 and TRBJ2-1, is as follows: GAGVSQSPSNKVTEKGKDVELRCDPISGHTALYWYRQSLGQGLEFLIYFQGNSAPDKSGLPSDRFSAERTGGSVSTLTIQRTQQEDSAVYLCASSFVPASAYNEQFFGPGTRLTVL.

CDR3 in DNA: TGTGCCAGCAGCGTTAAGTCCCTCGAGCAGTACTTC. Its translation: CASSVKSLEQYF. The chain carries TRBV7-9 and TRBJ2-7, with no clear D. CDR3 length equals 12 residues. Trimming stripped 5 bases from V and 6 bases from J, with 11 bases between. Looked up from germline, CDR1 is SEHNR and CDR2 is FQNEAQ (reference sequence).

The chain recombines TRBV9 with TRBJ2-2, with D uncertain. Between the trimmed V and J ends, which lost 4 bases and 7 bases, there was a span of 8 bases. The CDR3 extends over 12 amino acids. CDR1 and CDR2 (germline): SGDLS, YYNGEE. As DNA, the CDR3 is TGTGCCAGCAGCCCTCTAATCGGGGAGCTGTTTTTT. Translation gives CASSPLIGELFF. Together with reference TRBV9 and TRBJ2-2, the CDR3 gives the full variable domain: DSGVTQTPKHLITATGQRVTLRCSPRSGDLSVYWYQQSLDQGLQFLIQYYNGEERAKGNILERFSAQQFPDLHSELNLSSLELGDSALYFCASSPLIGELFFGEGSRLTVL.

This clone came up once. V usage is TRBV29-1 and J usage is TRBJ2-5; the D gene is possibly TRBD1 (6 bases). CDR3 length: 13 amino acids. Germline loops: CDR1 SQVTM, CDR2 ANQGSEA. V was clipped by 7 bases and J by 2 bases, with 14 bases between them. The CDR3 bases are TGCAGCGGTGGTCGAAGGGGGCAAGAGACCCAGTACTTC. It encodes CSGGRRGQETQYF.

This clone has more than one count but fewer than ten. The sample carries other DNA sequences with the same CDR3. CDR3 in amino acids: CASSQDGYNEQFF. In DNA form, the CDR3 reads TGCGCCAGCAGCCAAGATGGCTACAATGAGCAGTTCTTC. The chain has TRBV4-3 and TRBJ2-1; the D is unclear. V lost 0 bases and J lost 3, with 3 bases in between. The CDR3 runs 13 residues. The germline V gene encodes CDR1 LGHNA and CDR2 YSLEER.

V gene TRBV27 combines with J gene TRBJ2-7; possibly TRBD2 for D (6 bases). CDR3 size: 14 residues. The germline CDR1 and CDR2 sequences are MNHEY and SMNVEV (reference sequence). V was pared by 5 bases and J by 3 bases, with 14 bases between. The CDR3 here is CASSPGWGVYEQYF. The CDR3 DNA sequence: TGTGCCAGCAGTCCGGGGTGGGGGGTCTACGAGCAGTACTTC.

The V call is TRBV5-6, the J call TRBJ1-2, with D tentatively TRBD1 (6 bases). V was cut by 2 bases and J by 1 base, with 15 bases left in between. Germline CDR1 reads SGHDT; CDR2 reads YYEEEE. The CDR3 contains 16 residues. CDR3 nucleotides: TGTGCCAGCAGCTTTGGAAGTAGGACAGTTAACTATGGCTACACCTTC. Translating gives CASSFGSRTVNYGYTF.

This clone was counted a single time. This sequence joins TRBV18 and TRBJ1-5, with D unclear. The V end lost 0 bases, the J end lost 3 bases, and 0 bases lay between the germline ends. Germline values: CDR1 KGHSH, CDR2 LQKENI. The CDR3 is 12 amino acids. CDR3 sequence (DNA): TGTGCCAGCTCACCACCCAATCAGCCCCAGCATTTT. Translation gives CASSPPNQPQHF.

The V and J genes are TRBV5-1 and TRBJ2-3; D perhaps matches TRBD1 (5 bases). V was clipped by 0 bases and J by 4 bases, with 12 bases between them. Germline V gives CDR1 SGHRS, CDR2 YFSETQ. This CDR3 region has 15 residues. The CDR3 is CASSLGQGGADTQYF. The CDR3 DNA is TGCGCCAGCAGCTTGGGGCAGGGTGGTGCAGATACGCAGTATTTT.

V usage is TRBV5-1 and J usage is TRBJ2-1; D may be TRBD2 (6 bases). The CDR3 has 14 residues. Germline assignment: CDR1 SGHRS and CDR2 YFSETQ. V gave up 2 bases and J gave up 7 bases, with 13 bases separating them. CDR3 nucleotide sequence: TGCGCCAGCAGCTTCCAGCAGGGAGGAAATGAGCAGTTCTTC. This codes for CASSFQQGGNEQFF.

The chain links TRBV7-9 to TRBJ2-5, with D possibly being TRBD2 (6 bases). The ends were cut back, 2 bases at V and 5 bases at J, with 12 bases in the middle. Germline V gene sequence: CDR1 SEHNR, CDR2 FQNEAQ (reference sequence). This CDR3 is built from 14 residues. The DNA for the CDR3 is TGTGCCAGCAGCTTATATAGCGGTGGGGAGACCCAGTACTTC. Translated, it gives CASSLYSGGETQYF.

The rearrangement links TRBV5-1 to TRBJ2-6; 9 bases line up with TRBD1. Germline CDR1 and CDR2: SGHRS and YFSETQ. Trimming took 3 bases from V and 0 from J; bases not matched to a gene: 1. The CDR3 has 16 amino acids. Here the CDR3 reads CASSWDRDSGANVLTF. The CDR3 DNA is TGCGCCAGCAGCTGGGACAGGGACTCTGGGGCCAACGTCCTGACTTTC.

The gene calls are TRBV7-6 and TRBJ2-5; D call uncertain. V lost 2 bases to trimming and J lost 1 base, with 8 bases between them. Germline CDR1 reads SGHVS; CDR2 reads FNYEAQ. The CDR3 has 14 amino acids. In DNA, the CDR3 is TGTGCCAGCAGCTTATCAGAGATCCAAGAGACCCAGTACTTC. It specifies CASSLSEIQETQYF.

This chain links TRBV6-5 with TRBJ1-2, with a weak D call TRBD1 (6 bases). Trimming pared 0 bases from V and 4 bases from J, leaving 12 bases between. The CDR3 contains 15 residues. The germline V gene has CDR1 MNHEY and CDR2 SVGAGI. The CDR3 DNA reads TGTGCCAGCAGTTACTCGGGGGGGGCCCTCTATGGCTACACCTTC. It is translated as CASSYSGGALYGYTF.

The rearrangement uses TRBV7-9 and TRBJ2-5, with D unresolved. Trimming left V 6 bases short and J 3 bases short, with 11 bases between. Germline V gene lookup returns CDR1 SEHNR and CDR2 FQNEAQ (reference sequence). The CDR3 loop spans 13 amino acids. CDR3 protein: CASSLQEEETQYF. The CDR3 DNA follows: TGTGCCAGCAGTCTTCAAGAAGAAGAGACCCAGTACTTC.

The chain carries TRBV19 and TRBJ2-1, with D maybe TRBD2 (6 bases). The germline V and J ends were trimmed by 6 bases and 5 bases, with 17 bases remaining between them. Germline CDR1 is LNHDA and CDR2 is SQIVND (reference sequence). CDR3 length: 15 residues. The DNA of the CDR3 is TGTGCCAGTAGCCTACGGGAGAATCGCCACAATGAGCAGTTCTTC. The encoded protein is CASSLRENRHNEQFF.

This clone was found once. The chain couples TRBV4-1 to TRBJ2-7; weak D call: TRBD1 (5 bases). The CDR3 is 15 amino acids. The germline CDR1 and CDR2 sequences are MGHRA and YSYEKL. V lost 0 bases and J lost 3, with 12 bases in between. The DNA of the CDR3 is TGCGCCAGCAGCCAAGAGGTAGTGGGGCGCTACGAGCAGTACTTC. It translates to CASSQEVVGRYEQYF.

The CDR3 nucleotides read TGTGCCAGCAGAGAAACAGGTTTCTATGGCTACACCTTC. Amino acid sequence: CASRETGFYGYTF. This rearrangement joins TRBV6-1 to TRBJ1-2; D perhaps matches TRBD1 (5 bases). With 6 bases removed from V and 4 bases from J, the gap between germline ends came to 12 bases. Germline lookup yields CDR1 MNHNS and CDR2 SASEGT. This CDR3 has 13 amino acids.

The CDR3 here is CASSSRDRLGTEAFF. The CDR3, as DNA: TGTGCCAGCAGTTCCCGGGACAGGCTAGGTACTGAAGCTTTCTTT. The chain recombines TRBV28 with TRBJ1-1; 8 bases are shared with TRBD1. Germline V gene data show CDR1 as MDHEN and CDR2 as SYDVKM. V dropped 4 bases and J dropped 5; count of bases not matched to a gene: 9. The CDR3 is 15 residues long.

This chain uses TRBV11-2 with TRBJ2-1, with a tentative D call TRBD2 (5 bases). Between the trimmed V and J ends, which lost 6 bases and 3 bases, there was a span of 9 bases. CDR1 SGHAT and CDR2 FQNNGV come from the germline V gene. The CDR3 is 13 amino acids. The CDR3 bases are TGTGCCAGCAGGGATAGCGACTACAATGAGCAGTTCTTC. Translating gives CASRDSDYNEQFF. The variable domain in full, completed from reference TRBV11-2 and TRBJ2-1, reads EAGVAQSPRYKIIEKRQSVAFWCNPISGHATLYWYQQILGQGPKLLIQFQNNGVVDDSQLPKDRFSAERLKGVDSTLKIQPAKLEDSAVYLCASRDSDYNEQFFGPGTRLTVL.